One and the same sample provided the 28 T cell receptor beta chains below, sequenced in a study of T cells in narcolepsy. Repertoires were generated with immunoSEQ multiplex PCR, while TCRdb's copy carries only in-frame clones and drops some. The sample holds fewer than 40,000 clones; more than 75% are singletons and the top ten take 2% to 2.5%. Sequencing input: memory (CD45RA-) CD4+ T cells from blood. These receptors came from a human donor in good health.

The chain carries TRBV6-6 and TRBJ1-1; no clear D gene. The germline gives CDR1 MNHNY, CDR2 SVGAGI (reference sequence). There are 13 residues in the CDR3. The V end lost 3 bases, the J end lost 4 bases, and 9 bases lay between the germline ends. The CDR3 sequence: CASSYPGPTEAFF. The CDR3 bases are TGTGCCAGCAGTTATCCCGGGCCCACTGAAGCTTTCTTT.

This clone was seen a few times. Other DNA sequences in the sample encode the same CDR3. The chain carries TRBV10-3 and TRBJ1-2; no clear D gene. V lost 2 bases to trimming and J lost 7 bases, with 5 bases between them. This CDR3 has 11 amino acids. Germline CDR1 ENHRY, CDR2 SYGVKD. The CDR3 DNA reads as TGTGCCATCAGTGAGACTGTTGGCTACACCTTC. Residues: CAISETVGYTF.

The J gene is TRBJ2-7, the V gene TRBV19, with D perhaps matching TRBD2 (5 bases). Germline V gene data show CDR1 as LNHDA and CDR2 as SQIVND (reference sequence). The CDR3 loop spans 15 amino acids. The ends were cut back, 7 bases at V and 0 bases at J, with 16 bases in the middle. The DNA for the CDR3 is TGTGCCAGTACCTCGGGTCCGGGGAGCTCCTACGAGCAGTACTTC. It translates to CASTSGPGSSYEQYF.

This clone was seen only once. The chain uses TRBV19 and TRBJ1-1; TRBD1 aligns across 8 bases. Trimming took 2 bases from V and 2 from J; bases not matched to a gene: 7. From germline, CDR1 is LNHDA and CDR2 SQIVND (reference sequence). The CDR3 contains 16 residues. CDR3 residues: CASSILTGDGNTEAFF. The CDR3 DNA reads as TGTGCCAGTAGTATATTGACAGGGGACGGTAACACTGAAGCTTTCTTT. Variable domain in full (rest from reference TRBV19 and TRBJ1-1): DGGITQSPKYLFRKEGQNVTLSCEQNLNHDAMYWYRQDPGQGLRLIYYSQIVNDFQKGDIAEGYSVSREKKESFPLTVTSAQKNPTAFYLCASSILTGDGNTEAFFGQGTRLTVV.

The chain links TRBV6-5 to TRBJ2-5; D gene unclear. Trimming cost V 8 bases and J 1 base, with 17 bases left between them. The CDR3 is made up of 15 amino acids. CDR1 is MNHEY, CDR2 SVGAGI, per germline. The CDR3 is CASCRNDLSQETQYF. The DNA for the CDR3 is TGTGCCAGCTGCCGTAATGATCTTTCCCAAGAGACCCAGTACTTC.

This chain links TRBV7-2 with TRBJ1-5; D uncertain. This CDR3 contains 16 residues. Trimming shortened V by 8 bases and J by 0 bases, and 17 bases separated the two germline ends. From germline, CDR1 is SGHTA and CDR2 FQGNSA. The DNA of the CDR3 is TGTGCCAGCCGGGAACCAAAACCTTATAGCAATCAGCCCCAGCATTTT. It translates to CASREPKPYSNQPQHF.

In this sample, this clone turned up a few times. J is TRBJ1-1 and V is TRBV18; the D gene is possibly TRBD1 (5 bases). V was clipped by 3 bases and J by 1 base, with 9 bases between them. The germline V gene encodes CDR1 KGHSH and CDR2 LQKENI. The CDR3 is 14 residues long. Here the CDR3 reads CASSPGRGNTEAFF. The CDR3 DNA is TGTGCCAGCTCACCGGGTAGGGGGAACACTGAAGCTTTCTTT.

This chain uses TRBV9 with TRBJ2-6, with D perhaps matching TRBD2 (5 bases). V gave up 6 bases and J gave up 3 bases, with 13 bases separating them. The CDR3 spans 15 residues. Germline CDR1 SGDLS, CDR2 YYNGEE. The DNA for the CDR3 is TGTGCCAGCACCCCGGGAACCCTTGGGGCCAACGTCCTGACTTTC. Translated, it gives CASTPGTLGANVLTF. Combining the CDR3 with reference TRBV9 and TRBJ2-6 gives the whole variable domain DSGVTQTPKHLITATGQRVTLRCSPRSGDLSVYWYQQSLDQGLQFLIQYYNGEERAKGNILERFSAQQFPDLHSELNLSSLELGDSALYFCASTPGTLGANVLTFGAGSRLTVL.

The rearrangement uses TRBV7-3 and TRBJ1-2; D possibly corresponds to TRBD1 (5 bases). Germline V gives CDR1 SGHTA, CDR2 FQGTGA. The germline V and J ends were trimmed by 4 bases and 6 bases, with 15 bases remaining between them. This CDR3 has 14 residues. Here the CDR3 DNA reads TGTGCCAGCAGCTCCCGGGGGGACGGTAATGGCTACACCTTC. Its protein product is CASSSRGDGNGYTF.

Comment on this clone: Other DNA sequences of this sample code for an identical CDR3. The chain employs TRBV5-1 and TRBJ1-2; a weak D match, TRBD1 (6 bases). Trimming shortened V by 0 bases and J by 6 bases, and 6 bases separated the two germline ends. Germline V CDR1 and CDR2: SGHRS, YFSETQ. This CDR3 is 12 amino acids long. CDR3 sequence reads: CASSLDRDGYTF. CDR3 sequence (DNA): TGCGCCAGCAGCTTGGACAGGGATGGCTACACCTTC.

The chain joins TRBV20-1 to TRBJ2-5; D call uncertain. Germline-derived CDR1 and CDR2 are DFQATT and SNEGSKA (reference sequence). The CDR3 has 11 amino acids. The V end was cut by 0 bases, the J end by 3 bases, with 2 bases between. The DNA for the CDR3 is TGCAGTGCTAGAGACAAAGAGACCCAGTACTTC. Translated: CSARDKETQYF.

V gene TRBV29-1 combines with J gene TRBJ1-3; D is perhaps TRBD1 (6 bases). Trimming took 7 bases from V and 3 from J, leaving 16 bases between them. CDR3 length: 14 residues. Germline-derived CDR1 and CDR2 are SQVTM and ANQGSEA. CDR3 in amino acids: CSASGDLYGNTIYF. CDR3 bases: TGCAGCGCATCAGGGGATTTGTATGGAAACACCATATATTTT.

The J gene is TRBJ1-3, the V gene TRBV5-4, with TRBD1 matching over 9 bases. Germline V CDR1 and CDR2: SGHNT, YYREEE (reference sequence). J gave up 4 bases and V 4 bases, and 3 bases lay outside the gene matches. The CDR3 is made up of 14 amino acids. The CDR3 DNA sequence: TGTGCCAGCAGCCGGACAGGGGACGGAAACACCATATATTTT. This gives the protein CASSRTGDGNTIYF.

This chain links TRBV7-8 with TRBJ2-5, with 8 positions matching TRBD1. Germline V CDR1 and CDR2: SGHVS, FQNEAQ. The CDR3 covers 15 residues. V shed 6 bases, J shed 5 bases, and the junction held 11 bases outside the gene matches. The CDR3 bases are TGTGCCAGCAGGGCCGGGCAGGGGGCCAGTGAGACCCAGTACTTC. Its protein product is CASRAGQGASETQYF.

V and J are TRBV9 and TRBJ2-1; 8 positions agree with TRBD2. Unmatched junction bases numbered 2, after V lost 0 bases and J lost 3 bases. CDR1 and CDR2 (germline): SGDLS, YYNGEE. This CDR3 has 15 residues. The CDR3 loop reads CASSVDAGGYNEQFF. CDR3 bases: TGTGCCAGCAGCGTAGATGCGGGGGGCTACAATGAGCAGTTCTTC. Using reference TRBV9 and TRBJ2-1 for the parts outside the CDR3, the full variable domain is DSGVTQTPKHLITATGQRVTLRCSPRSGDLSVYWYQQSLDQGLQFLIQYYNGEERAKGNILERFSAQQFPDLHSELNLSSLELGDSALYFCASSVDAGGYNEQFFGPGTRLTVL.

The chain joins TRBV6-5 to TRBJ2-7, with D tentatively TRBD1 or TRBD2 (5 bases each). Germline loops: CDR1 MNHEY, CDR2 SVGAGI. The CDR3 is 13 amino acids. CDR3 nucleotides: TGTGCCAGCAGTGAAGAGAGGCGTAAGAGAGGGGAGGTC. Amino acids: CASSEERRKRGEV.

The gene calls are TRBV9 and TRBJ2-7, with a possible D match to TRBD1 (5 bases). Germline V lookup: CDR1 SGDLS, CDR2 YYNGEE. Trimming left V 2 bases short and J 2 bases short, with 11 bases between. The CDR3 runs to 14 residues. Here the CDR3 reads CASSVGSRAYEQYF. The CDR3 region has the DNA TGTGCCAGCAGCGTGGGTAGCAGGGCCTACGAGCAGTACTTC.

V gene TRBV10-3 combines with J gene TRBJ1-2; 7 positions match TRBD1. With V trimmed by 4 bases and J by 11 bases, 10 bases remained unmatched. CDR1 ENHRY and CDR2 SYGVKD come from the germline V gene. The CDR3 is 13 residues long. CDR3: CAISARQGSGYTF. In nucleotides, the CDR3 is TGTGCCATCAGTGCGAGACAGGGTTCCGGTTACACCTTC.

The CDR3 is CASSPILSSGNTIYF. The CDR3 region has the DNA TGTGCCAGTAGCCCCATCCTCAGCTCTGGAAACACCATATATTTT. V usage is TRBV19 and J usage is TRBJ1-3; D is unclear. Trimming cost V 6 bases and J 0 bases, with 12 bases left between them. The CDR3 has 15 residues. CDR1 and CDR2 from the germline V gene are LNHDA and SQIVND (reference sequence).

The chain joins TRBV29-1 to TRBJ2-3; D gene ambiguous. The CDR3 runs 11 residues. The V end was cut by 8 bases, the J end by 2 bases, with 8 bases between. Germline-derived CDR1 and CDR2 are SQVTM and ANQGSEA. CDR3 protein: CSILFTDTQYF. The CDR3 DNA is TGCAGCATACTCTTCACAGATACGCAGTATTTT.

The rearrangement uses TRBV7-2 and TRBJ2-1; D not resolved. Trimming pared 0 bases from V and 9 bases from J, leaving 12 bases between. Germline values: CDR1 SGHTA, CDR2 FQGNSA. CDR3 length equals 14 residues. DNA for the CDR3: TGTGCCAGCAGCTTAGCGCCCAGTAGTGCTGAGCAGTTCTTC. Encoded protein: CASSLAPSSAEQFF.

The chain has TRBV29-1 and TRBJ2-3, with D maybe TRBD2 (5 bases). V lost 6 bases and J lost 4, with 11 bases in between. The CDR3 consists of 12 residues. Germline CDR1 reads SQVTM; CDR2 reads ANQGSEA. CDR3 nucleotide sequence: TGCAGCGTAGAGGGATACCCAGATACGCAGTATTTT. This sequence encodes CSVEGYPDTQYF.

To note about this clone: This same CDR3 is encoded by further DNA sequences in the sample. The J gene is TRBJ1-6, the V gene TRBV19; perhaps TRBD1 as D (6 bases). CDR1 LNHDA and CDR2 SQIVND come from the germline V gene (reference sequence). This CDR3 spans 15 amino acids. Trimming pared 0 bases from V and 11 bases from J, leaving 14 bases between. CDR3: CASSIDRGGGTPLHF. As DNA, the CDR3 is TGTGCCAGTAGTATAGATCGTGGGGGCGGTACACCCCTCCACTTT.

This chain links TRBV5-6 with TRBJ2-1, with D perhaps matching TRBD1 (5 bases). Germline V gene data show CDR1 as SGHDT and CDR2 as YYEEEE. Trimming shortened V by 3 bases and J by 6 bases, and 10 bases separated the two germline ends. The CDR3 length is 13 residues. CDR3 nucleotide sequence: TGTGCCAGCAGCTGGACATCGGGCAATGAGCAGTTCTTC. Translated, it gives CASSWTSGNEQFF. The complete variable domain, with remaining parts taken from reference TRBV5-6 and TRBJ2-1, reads DAGVTQSPTHLIKTRGQQVTLRCSPKSGHDTVSWYQQALGQGPQFIFQYYEEEERQRGNFPDRFSGHQFPNYSSELNVNALLLGDSALYLCASSWTSGNEQFFGPGTRLTVL.

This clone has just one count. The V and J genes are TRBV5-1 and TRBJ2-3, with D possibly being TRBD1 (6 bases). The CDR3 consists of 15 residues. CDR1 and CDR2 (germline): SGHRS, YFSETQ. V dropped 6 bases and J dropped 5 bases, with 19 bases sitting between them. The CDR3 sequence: CASNSGTLTRDTQYF. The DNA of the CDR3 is TGCGCCAGCAACTCCGGGACATTGACTCGAGATACGCAGTATTTT.

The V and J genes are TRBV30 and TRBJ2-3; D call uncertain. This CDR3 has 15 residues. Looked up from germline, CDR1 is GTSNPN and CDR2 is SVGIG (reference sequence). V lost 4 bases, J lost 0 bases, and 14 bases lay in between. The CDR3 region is CAWTSKSPSTDTQYF. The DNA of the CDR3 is TGTGCCTGGACTAGTAAGTCACCTAGCACAGATACGCAGTATTTT.

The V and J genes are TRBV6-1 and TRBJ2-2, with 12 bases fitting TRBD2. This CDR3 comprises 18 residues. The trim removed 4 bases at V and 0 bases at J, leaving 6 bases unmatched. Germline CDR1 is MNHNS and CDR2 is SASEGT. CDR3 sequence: CASSVRLAGGTNTGELFF. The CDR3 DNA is TGTGCCAGCAGTGTTCGTCTAGCGGGAGGGACGAACACCGGGGAGCTGTTTTTT.

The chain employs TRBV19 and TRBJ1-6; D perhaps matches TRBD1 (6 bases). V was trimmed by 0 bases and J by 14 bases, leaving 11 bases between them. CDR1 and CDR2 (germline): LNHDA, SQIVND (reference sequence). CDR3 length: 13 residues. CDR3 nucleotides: TGTGCCAGTAGTATAGATCGGGGGCGATCCCTCCACTTT. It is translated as CASSIDRGRSLHF.